These 24 T cell receptor beta chains came from one sample sequenced in a study of blood T cell repertoires in COVID-19. Sequenced by immunoSEQ multiplex PCR; TCRdb stores in-frame clones only, minus some. Here the sample spans roughly 200,000 clones, over 80% being singletons. Input material: peripheral blood. These receptors were collected from a woman in her thirties or forties with COVID-19, enrolled during active disease.

V gene TRBV9 combines with J gene TRBJ1-5, with D possibly matching TRBD1 (5 bases). This CDR3 spans 13 amino acids. V was cut by 6 bases and J by 1 base, with 8 bases left in between. Germline V gene lookup returns CDR1 SGDLS and CDR2 YYNGEE. CDR3 in amino acids: CASNKGSNQPQHF. In DNA form, the CDR3 reads TGTGCCAGCAACAAGGGGAGCAATCAGCCCCAGCATTTT.

The chain employs TRBV6-5 and TRBJ1-1, with 9 bases lining up with TRBD1. CDR3 length: 14 residues. V dropped 8 bases and J dropped 8; count of bases not matched to a gene: 12. The germline V gene has CDR1 MNHEY and CDR2 SVGAGI. The CDR3 loop is CASLHGSGTGEAFF. The CDR3 DNA reads as TGTGCCAGCCTACACGGATCCGGGACAGGGGAAGCTTTCTTT.

The rearrangement uses TRBV7-3 and TRBJ2-3; maybe TRBD1 (5 bases). Germline CDR1 is SGHTA and CDR2 is FQGTGA. The V gene lost 5 bases and the J gene lost 0 bases, with 15 bases spanning the gap. This CDR3 spans 16 amino acids. CDR3 loop: CASSLGLYPSTDTQYF. The CDR3 coding sequence is TGTGCCAGCAGCCTGGGGCTGTACCCTAGCACAGATACGCAGTATTTT.

V gene TRBV10-3 combines with J gene TRBJ1-1; TRBD1 might be the D (6 bases). The CDR3 is 14 amino acids. Per germline, CDR1 ENHRY and CDR2 SYGVKD. Trimming removed 2 bases at V and 1 base at J, with 8 bases between. DNA of the CDR3: TGTGCCATCAGTGAGGGGGGGGCGAACACTGAAGCTTTCTTT. Translated: CAISEGGANTEAFF.

The chain combines TRBV9 with TRBJ2-3; no firm D call. The CDR3 has 16 residues. V was trimmed by 6 bases and J by 0 bases, leaving 17 bases between them. Germline CDR1 reads SGDLS; CDR2 reads YYNGEE. CDR3 bases: TGTGCCAGCACGCGCCAGGTTCATATAAGCACAGATACGCAGTATTTT. This sequence encodes CASTRQVHISTDTQYF.

This chain joins TRBV28 and TRBJ1-2, with D possibly TRBD1 on 5 matching bases. CDR1 is MDHEN, CDR2 SYDVKM, per germline. The CDR3 is 12 residues long. V was shortened by 4 bases and J by 2 bases, with 5 bases between the two germline ends. DNA of the CDR3: TGTGCCAGCAGTTACAGGAACTATGGCTACACCTTC. Its translation is CASSYRNYGYTF.

The J gene is TRBJ1-5, the V gene TRBV6-6; 9 bases agree with TRBD1. The germline gives CDR1 MNHNY, CDR2 SVGAGI (reference sequence). There are 15 residues in the CDR3. V gave up 0 bases and J gave up 4 bases; unmatched junction bases: 1. The DNA of the CDR3 is TGTGCCAGCAGTTACTCGGACAGGGGAAATCAGCCCCAGCATTTT. Its translation: CASSYSDRGNQPQHF.

The V gene is TRBV6-5, the J gene TRBJ2-3, with 7 nucleotides matching TRBD1. With V trimmed by 4 bases and J by 0 bases, 7 bases remained unmatched. Germline V lookup: CDR1 MNHEY, CDR2 SVGAGI. CDR3 size: 16 residues. This chain's CDR3 is CASSSQGGISTDTQYF. The CDR3 DNA reads as TGTGCCAGCAGTTCTCAAGGGGGCATCAGCACAGATACGCAGTATTTT.

V is TRBV11-2 and J is TRBJ1-2, with D perhaps TRBD1 (5 bases). The CDR3 extends over 13 amino acids. Trimming removed 5 bases at V and 8 bases at J, with 15 bases between. CDR1 and CDR2 (germline): SGHAT, FQNNGV. Here the CDR3 DNA reads TGTGCCAGCAGCCTCGGGGGTATACAGGGCTACACCTTC. Its protein is CASSLGGIQGYTF.

The chain combines TRBV19 with TRBJ2-7; no firm D call. Germline CDR1 is LNHDA and CDR2 is SQIVND (reference sequence). The CDR3 length is 12 residues. V shed 5 bases and J shed 3 bases, with 8 bases lying between them. The CDR3 DNA reads as TGTGCCAGTAGTTTTGGCGGCTACGAGCAGTACTTC. The encoded protein is CASSFGGYEQYF.

The rearrangement joins TRBV19 to TRBJ2-7; perhaps TRBD1 as D (6 bases). Germline assignment: CDR1 LNHDA and CDR2 SQIVND (reference sequence). V lost 3 bases, J lost 3 bases, and 15 bases lay in between. The CDR3 is 15 amino acids. CDR3: CASSIRDTGLYEQYF. For the CDR3, the DNA is TGTGCCAGTAGTATCCGGGACACTGGGCTCTACGAGCAGTACTTC. The whole variable domain, remainder taken from reference TRBV19 and TRBJ2-7, is DGGITQSPKYLFRKEGQNVTLSCEQNLNHDAMYWYRQDPGQGLRLIYYSQIVNDFQKGDIAEGYSVSREKKESFPLTVTSAQKNPTAFYLCASSIRDTGLYEQYFGPGTRLTVT.

The rearrangement uses TRBV7-2 and TRBJ1-2; possible D gene TRBD1, 6 bases. V was shortened by 6 bases and J by 0 bases, with 11 bases between the two germline ends. Germline CDR1 is SGHTA and CDR2 is FQGNSA. The length of the CDR3 is 14 residues. CDR3 sequence: CASRVGQPNYGYTF. The CDR3 DNA follows: TGTGCCAGCAGGGTAGGACAGCCTAACTATGGCTACACCTTC.

The chain carries TRBV18 and TRBJ2-3, with 9 nucleotides matching TRBD1. The CDR3 sequence is 20 residues long. J gave up 0 bases and V 1 base, and 14 bases lay outside the gene matches. CDR1 is KGHSH and CDR2 is LQKENI in the germline V gene. The CDR3 here is CASSPRPGTGLSSSTDTQYF. Here the CDR3 DNA reads TGTGCCAGCTCACCACGCCCCGGGACAGGGCTTTCCTCTAGCACAGATACGCAGTATTTT. The entire variable domain, with the rest obtained from reference TRBV18 and TRBJ2-3, is as follows: NAGVMQNPRHLVRRRGQEARLRCSPMKGHSHVYWYRQLPEEGLKFMVYLQKENIIDESGMPKERFSAEFPKEGPSILRIQQVVRGDSAAYFCASSPRPGTGLSSSTDTQYFGPGTRLTVL.

This clone was observed a single time. The gene calls are TRBV5-5 and TRBJ1-5; TRBD1 matches at 9 bases. CDR3 length equals 17 residues. J was trimmed by 0 bases and V by 1 base; bases with no gene match: 5. Germline V gene sequence: CDR1 SGHKS, CDR2 YYEKEE (reference sequence). The CDR3 loop reads CASSLRTGEYSNQPQHF. In DNA, the CDR3 is TGTGCCAGCAGCTTGCGGACAGGGGAATATAGCAATCAGCCCCAGCATTTT.

Turning to this clone: Germline and junction disagree at one end, which may indicate a read error. The rearrangement uses TRBV7-7 and TRBJ2-6; 12 bases line up with TRBD2. The CDR3 consists of 18 residues. Germline V gives CDR1 SSHAT, CDR2 FNYEAQ (reference sequence). The CDR3 is CASSSGLAGSSGANVLTF. For the CDR3, the DNA is TGTGCTAGCAGCTCAGGACTAGCGGGAAGCTCTGGGGCCAACGTCCTGACTTTC.

The chain links TRBV14 to TRBJ1-2; no clear D. Germline CDR1 and CDR2: SGHDN and FVKESK. V was clipped by 1 base and J by 5 bases, with 8 bases between them. CDR3 size: 13 residues. CDR3 nucleotide sequence: TGTGCCAGCAGCCAAGGAGGAGGATATGGCTACACCTTC. The encoded protein is CASSQGGGYGYTF.

The chain links TRBV7-9 to TRBJ1-2, with D unclear. Germline values: CDR1 SEHNR, CDR2 FQNEAQ (reference sequence). CDR3 length: 16 residues. The V gene lost 2 bases and the J gene lost 4 bases, with 17 bases spanning the gap. CDR3 DNA sequence: TGTGCCAGCAGCTTACTAGCGGCAGCAACGAGCTATGGCTACACCTTC. This codes for CASSLLAAATSYGYTF. Filled out from reference TRBV7-9 and TRBJ1-2, the complete variable domain reads DTGVSQNPRHKITKRGQNVTFRCDPISEHNRLYWYRQTLGQGPEFLTYFQNEAQLEKSRLLSDRFSAERPKGSFSTLEIQRTEQGDSAMYLCASSLLAAATSYGYTFGSGTRLTVV.

This clone was counted once. The chain is built from TRBV18 and TRBJ2-1; 10 nucleotides match TRBD1. CDR3 length: 16 residues. Germline V lookup: CDR1 KGHSH, CDR2 LQKENI. Trimming took 2 bases from V and 5 from J; bases not matched to a gene: 6. The CDR3 here is CASSPNLGTGDNEQFF. DNA of the CDR3: TGTGCCAGCTCACCAAATTTGGGGACAGGGGACAATGAGCAGTTCTTC. Full variable domain (remainder filled in from reference TRBV18 and TRBJ2-1): NAGVMQNPRHLVRRRGQEARLRCSPMKGHSHVYWYRQLPEEGLKFMVYLQKENIIDESGMPKERFSAEFPKEGPSILRIQQVVRGDSAAYFCASSPNLGTGDNEQFFGPGTRLTVL.

A few counts support this clone. This chain joins TRBV6-5 and TRBJ2-7; 8 nucleotides agree with TRBD2. Per germline, CDR1 MNHEY and CDR2 SVGAGI. This CDR3 contains 13 residues. J was trimmed by 3 bases and V by 8 bases; bases with no gene match: 6. Written as DNA, the CDR3 is TGTGCCAGCGGAGCGGGGGAGCTCTACGAGCAGTACTTC. It codes for CASGAGELYEQYF.

V gene TRBV19 combines with J gene TRBJ1-2, with 10 bases that match TRBD1. The V gene end was trimmed by 4 bases and the J gene end by 4 bases; junction bases not matched to a gene: 9. The germline gives CDR1 LNHDA, CDR2 SQIVND (reference sequence). CDR3 length: 16 amino acids. The CDR3 DNA reads TGTGCCAGTAGTAGCGGGACAGGGGTGCGGGGCTATGGCTACACCTTC. Its translation is CASSSGTGVRGYGYTF.

The rearrangement uses TRBV27 and TRBJ1-6; unclear D gene. The germline gives CDR1 MNHEY, CDR2 SMNVEV (reference sequence). The CDR3 totals 13 residues. Deletions cut 1 base from V and 7 bases from J, with 5 bases between. CDR3 bases: TGTGCCAGCAGTTTATACGGGAATTCACCCCTCCACTTT. Residues: CASSLYGNSPLHF.

The chain is built from TRBV6-5 and TRBJ1-2; TRBD1 might be the D (5 bases). Germline V gene sequence: CDR1 MNHEY, CDR2 SVGAGI. V gave up 8 bases and J gave up 4 bases, with 17 bases separating them. The CDR3 has 14 residues. This CDR3 is CASGITGVSYGYTF. Written as DNA, the CDR3 is TGTGCCAGCGGCATAACAGGTGTGTCCTATGGCTACACCTTC.

The chain has TRBV19 and TRBJ2-7; the match to TRBD1 covers 7 bases. The J segment lost 1 base and the V segment lost 6 bases, leaving 9 bases of the junction unmatched. The CDR3 is 15 amino acids. Germline V lookup: CDR1 LNHDA, CDR2 SQIVND (reference sequence). This CDR3 is CASSLRQGVSYEQYF. The DNA for the CDR3 is TGTGCCAGTAGCCTTCGACAGGGAGTTTCCTACGAGCAGTACTTC.

The gene calls are TRBV4-1 and TRBJ1-4; D remains unclear. CDR3 length equals 18 residues. Germline V gene data show CDR1 as MGHRA and CDR2 as YSYEKL. Trimming took 0 bases from V and 5 from J, leaving 19 bases between them. CDR3 protein: CASSQDTSSLGRNEKLFF. DNA of the CDR3: TGCGCCAGCAGCCAAGATACCTCCAGCCTCGGGAGAAATGAAAAACTGTTTTTT.